This is a list of T cell receptor beta chains from one sample in a study of graft-versus-host responses after intestinal transplantation. Here immunoSEQ multiplex PCR was the method, and the copy in TCRdb shows in-frame clones only, minus some. The sample lists about 13,000 clones, about 29% occurring once. Sequenced here: alloreactive CD8+ T cells from a mixed lymphocyte reaction culture, sampled before intestinal transplant. The receptors stem from a human patient who received an intestinal transplant. Each CDR3 is given with its conserved first and last residue. The D gene is left open where the match is weak. Only some rows state a clone size, as once, few, many or a class for expanded clones.

d_call	clone_size	v_call	j_call	cdr3_nt	cdr3_aa
.	few	TRBV11-2	TRBJ2-1	TGTGCCAGCAGCTTAGTAGGCGGCAATGAGCAGTTCTTC	CASSLVGGNEQFF
TRBD2	.	TRBV4-1	TRBJ2-7	TGCGCCAGCAGCCATAGGACTAGCGGGGGTTTCCACGAGCAGTACTTC	CASSHRTSGGFHEQYF
.	.	TRBV11-2	TRBJ1-1	TGTGCCAGCAGCTTAGCCGGATTGAACACTGAAGCTTTCTTT	CASSLAGLNTEAFF
.	.	TRBV7-6	TRBJ2-3	TGTGCCAGCAGCTTAGGTATCATAGATCCAGATACGCAGTATTTT	CASSLGIIDPDTQYF
.	few	TRBV2	TRBJ2-7	TGTGCCAGCATCCCGGGGGCGGGTAGGGGAACCTACGAGCAGTACTTC	CASIPGAGRGTYEQYF
TRBD2	few	TRBV7-3	TRBJ2-3	TGTGCCAGCAGCTCCGGACTAGTAGGCGGAGATACGCAGTATTTT	CASSSGLVGGDTQYF
TRBD2	few	TRBV7-9	TRBJ2-1	TGTGCCAGCAGCTTAGGCCCTGGCGGGGGGGTATACAATGAGCAGTTCTTC	CASSLGPGGGVYNEQFF
.	medium-sized	TRBV12-5	TRBJ2-7	TGTGCTAGTGGTTTGGTACACTACGAGCAGTACTTC	CASGLVHYEQYF
.	.	TRBV6-5	TRBJ2-2	TGTGCCAGCAGTGGCGGACTCAACACCGGGGAGCTGTTTTTT	CASSGGLNTGELFF
TRBD2	.	TRBV29-1	TRBJ2-3	TGCAGCGGGAGACTAGCAGACCGCACAGATACGCAGTATTTT	CSGRLADRTDTQYF
.	.	TRBV5-5	TRBJ2-7	TGTGCCAGCAGCTTGCTTTCAGGTTCTAGCGCGCAGTACTTC	CASSLLSGSSAQYF
.	medium-sized	TRBV7-9	TRBJ1-2	TGTGCCAGCAGCTCCCTGGGGGGGGACAAAGATGGCTACACCTTC	CASSSLGGDKDGYTF
.	.	TRBV6-6	TRBJ1-4	TGTGCCAGCAGTTACAGGCAGGGTAATGAAAAACTGTTTTTT	CASSYRQGNEKLFF
TRBD1	.	TRBV11-3	TRBJ2-5	TGTGCCAGCAGCTCAAGGGGGCCTAGGGAGTACTTC	CASSSRGPREYF
TRBD1	.	TRBV9	TRBJ2-5	TGTGCCAGCAGCAGAAACGTATTAAGACAGGGGGTGAGAGAGACCCAGTACTTC	CASSRNVLRQGVRETQYF
.	few	TRBV5-4	TRBJ1-5	TGTGCCAGCAGCTTGGGGACGAATGTCAATCAGCCCCAGCATTTT	CASSLGTNVNQPQHF
TRBD2	medium-sized	TRBV6-5	TRBJ2-5	TGTGCCACGGGACTAGCGGGGGTCCAGGGGGAGACCCAGTACTTC	CATGLAGVQGETQYF
.	few	TRBV23-1	TRBJ1-5	TGCGCCAGCAGTCAATCCCGGCGGGCAAGCAGTAGCAATCAGCCCCAGCATTTT	CASSQSRRASSSNQPQHF
.	.	TRBV6-5	TRBJ2-3	TGTGCCAGCAGTATTGGAGGGACAGATACGCAGTATTTT	CASSIGGTDTQYF
.	.	TRBV20-1	TRBJ2-5	TGCAGCCCTAGTGCTTGGGAGACCCAGTACTTC	CSPSAWETQYF
TRBD1	.	TRBV6-5	TRBJ1-1	TGTGCCAGCAGTTCCGGGACAGGGTCTTTTTACACTGAAGCTTTCTTT	CASSSGTGSFYTEAFF
.	.	TRBV6-5	TRBJ1-5	TGTGCCAGCAGTTACTCGATAATTGGGTCGCAACAACACTTT	CASSYSIIGSQQHF
.	.	TRBV29-1	TRBJ2-3	TGCAGCGTTGAAAGACGCGGGACGGGCACAGATACGCAGTATTTT	CSVERRGTGTDTQYF
.	few	TRBV11-2	TRBJ2-7	TGTGCCAGCAGCTTAGTAAGCCAGGGGGGAGGCGAGCAGTACTTC	CASSLVSQGGGEQYF
TRBD1	.	TRBV11-2	TRBJ2-5	TGTGCCAGCAGCTTAGGGGACAGGGACCAAGAGACCCAGTACTTC	CASSLGDRDQETQYF
TRBD1	few	TRBV5-7	TRBJ1-1	TGTGCCAGCAGCTCTATAAGGGACAGTAACACTGAAGCTTTCTTT	CASSSIRDSNTEAFF
.	.	TRBV8-2	TRBJ2-6	TGTGGCAATCAGAGAAGGATAACACAAAGGCGGGCCAACGTCCTGACTTTC	CGNQRRITQRRANVLTF
.	few	TRBV6-5	TRBJ1-3	TGTGCCAGCACCCGCTTTCGGAGGGGGTATGGCACCATATATTTT	CASTRFRRGYGTIYF
.	medium-sized	TRBV6-6	TRBJ1-3	TGTGCCAGCAGTTACGTGGCAGGTCGCTCTGGAAACACCATATATTTT	CASSYVAGRSGNTIYF
.	.	TRBV4-1	TRBJ2-5	TGCGCCAGCAGCCAAGCCCGGGGGAGTACGGAGACCCAGTACTTC	CASSQARGSTETQYF
.	few	TRBV5-4	TRBJ1-3	TGTGCCAGCAGCTTTGGGTTCTGGAACTCTGGAAACACCATATATTTT	CASSFGFWNSGNTIYF
.	.	TRBV6-5	TRBJ1-6	TGTGCCAGCAGTCCCTCAGGGCAGACAGATTCACCCCTCCACTTT	CASSPSGQTDSPLHF
.	.	TRBV7-9	TRBJ2-3	TGTGCCAGCAGCTACCACACCTCTAGCACAGATACGCAGTATTTT	CASSYHTSSTDTQYF
.	.	TRBV5-1	TRBJ2-7	TGCGCCAGCCGAGGGCTAGCGAGGTACGAGCAGTACTTC	CASRGLARYEQYF
.	medium-sized	TRBV29-1	TRBJ1-3	TGCAGCGTTGAGGACACGAACTCTGGAAACACCATATATTTT	CSVEDTNSGNTIYF
TRBD1	.	TRBV5-1	TRBJ1-1	TGCGCCAGCAGCAGGGACAGGGTGGTATATTGGAACACTGAAGCTTTCTTT	CASSRDRVVYWNTEAFF
.	.	TRBV6-6	TRBJ1-1	TGTGCCAGCAGTTACACAATGAACACTGAAGCTTTCTTT	CASSYTMNTEAFF
TRBD2	few	TRBV5-4	TRBJ2-2	TGTGCCAGCAGCCTTGATGGGCTAGCGGGGTCGAACACCGGGGAGCTGTTTTTT	CASSLDGLAGSNTGELFF
TRBD1	.	TRBV9	TRBJ2-7	TGTGCCAGCAGCGTGGCGGGACAGGGGACTGACGAGCAGTACTTC	CASSVAGQGTDEQYF